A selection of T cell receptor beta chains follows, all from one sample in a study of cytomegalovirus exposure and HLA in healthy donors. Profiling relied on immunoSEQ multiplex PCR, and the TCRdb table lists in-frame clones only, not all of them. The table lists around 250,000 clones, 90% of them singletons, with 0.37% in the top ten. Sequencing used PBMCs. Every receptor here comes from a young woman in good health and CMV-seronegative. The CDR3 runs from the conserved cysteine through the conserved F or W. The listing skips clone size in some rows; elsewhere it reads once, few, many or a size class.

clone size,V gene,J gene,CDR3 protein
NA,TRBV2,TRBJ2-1,CASSGPLATPINEQFF
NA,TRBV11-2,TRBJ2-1,CASSWGQGVANEQFF
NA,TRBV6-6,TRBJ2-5,CASKTSAETQYF
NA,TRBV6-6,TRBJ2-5,CASSLHLLAGSETQYF
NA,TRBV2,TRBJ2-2,CASRRGITPGELFF
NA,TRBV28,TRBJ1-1,CASRPSGTGLDWVAFF
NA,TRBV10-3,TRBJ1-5,CATTLGDSPNQPQHF
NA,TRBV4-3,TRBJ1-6,CASSQSGTLGSPLHF
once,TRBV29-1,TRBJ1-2,CSVDYTSRTGHTF
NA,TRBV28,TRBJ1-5,CASSFGTSNRQPQHF
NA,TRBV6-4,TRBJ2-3,CASSGEDGTDTQYF
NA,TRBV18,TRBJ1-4,CASSPRQGGEEKLFF
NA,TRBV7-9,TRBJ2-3,CASSRSGGTDTQYF
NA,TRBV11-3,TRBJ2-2,CASSYTSGGRTGELFF
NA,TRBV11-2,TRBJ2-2,CASSLPGGELFF
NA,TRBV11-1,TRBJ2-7,CASSPEGLHSYEQYF
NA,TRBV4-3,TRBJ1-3,CASSQDLAGFIYF
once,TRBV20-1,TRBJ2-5,CSARGGTQYF
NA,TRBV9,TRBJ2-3,CASQRLAGGPSTDTQYF
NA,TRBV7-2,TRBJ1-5,CASSQARGQGGQPQHF
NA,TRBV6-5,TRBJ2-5,CASSPDSQETQYF
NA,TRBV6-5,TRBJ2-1,CASSLRDFYNEQFF
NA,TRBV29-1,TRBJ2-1,CSVEGLAGVSYNEQFF
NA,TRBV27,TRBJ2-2,CASSLTSEWAGELFF
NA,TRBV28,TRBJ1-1,CASRPNDRGEAFF
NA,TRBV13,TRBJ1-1,CASSLIHNTEAFF
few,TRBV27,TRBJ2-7,CASSSGVDSYEQYF
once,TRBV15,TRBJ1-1,CATSTGQGGNTEAFF
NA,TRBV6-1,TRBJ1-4,CASSESGGSRVFF
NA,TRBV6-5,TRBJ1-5,CASSYRTGNQPQHF
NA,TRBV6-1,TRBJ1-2,CASSGDRGNYGYTF
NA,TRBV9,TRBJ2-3,CASSVVAGGVDTQYF
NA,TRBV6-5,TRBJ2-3,CATLAVGTDTQYF
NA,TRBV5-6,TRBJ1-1,CASSLGQGLAEAFF
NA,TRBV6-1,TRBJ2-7,CASSVAGGSNYEQYF
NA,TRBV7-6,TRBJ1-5,CASSPRTGSNQPQHF
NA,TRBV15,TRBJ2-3,CATSRGSGGITDTQYF
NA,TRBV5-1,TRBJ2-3,CASSLGTSGSTDTQYF
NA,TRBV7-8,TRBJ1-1,CASSSDRGVNTEAFF
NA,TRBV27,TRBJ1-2,CASSTGGAWGYTF
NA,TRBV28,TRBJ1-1,CASSWTGVGSEAFF
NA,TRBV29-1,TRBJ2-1,CSVQRGYNEQFF
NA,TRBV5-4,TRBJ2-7,CASSPRQGSGYEQYF
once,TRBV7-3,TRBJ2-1,CASSYLAGGFDEQFF
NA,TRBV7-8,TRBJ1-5,CASSFTRQPQHF
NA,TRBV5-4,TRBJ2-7,CASSTSTGDLYEQYF
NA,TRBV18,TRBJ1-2,CASSLRTGTGENGYTF
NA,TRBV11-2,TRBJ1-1,CASSISEANTEAFF
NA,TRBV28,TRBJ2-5,CASSYGGQGQETQYF
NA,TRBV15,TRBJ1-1,CATSRDGGGLEAFF
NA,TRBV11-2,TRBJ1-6,CASSRTGWNSPLHF
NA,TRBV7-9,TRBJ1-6,CASSSGGGNSPLHF
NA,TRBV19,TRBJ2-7,CASSTYGTGDYEQYF
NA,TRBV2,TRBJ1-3,CASRDSGGNTIYF
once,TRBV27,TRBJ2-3,CASSFYSTDTQYF
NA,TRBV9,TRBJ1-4,CASSALGGVGEKLFF
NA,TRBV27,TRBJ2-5,CASSLWGLAGGRVGWQETQYF
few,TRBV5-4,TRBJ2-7,CASSRGTGVEF